The rows below give T cell receptor beta chains drawn from one sample of a study of cytomegalovirus exposure and HLA in healthy donors. Measured with immunoSEQ multiplex PCR; TCRdb has only the in-frame clones, and not every one. The sample carries about 150,000 clones, about 76% recorded once. Sequencing was carried out using PBMCs. The receptors were gathered from a woman aged 18-29 years in good health and CMV-seropositive. CDR3s include the opening cysteine and the closing phenylalanine or tryptophan. D genes are given only for firm matches. A clone size is listed for some rows: how often the clone was seen (once, few, many), or a class if it is expanded.

clone_size: .
d_call: .
j_call: TRBJ1-6
v_call: TRBV4-3
cdr3_nt: TGCGCCAGCAGCCTCCAGGGATATAATTCACCCCTCCACTTT
cdr3_aa: CASSLQGYNSPLHF

clone_size: few
d_call: .
j_call: TRBJ2-5
v_call: TRBV4-3
cdr3_nt: TGCGCCAGCAGCCAGTATACCCCTACCCCCCCAGAGACCCAGTACTTC
cdr3_aa: CASSQYTPTPPETQYF

clone_size: few
d_call: .
j_call: TRBJ1-6
v_call: TRBV28
cdr3_nt: TGTGCCAGCAGTAACCCCAGGGGAAGCTCCTATAATTCACCCCTCCACTTT
cdr3_aa: CASSNPRGSSYNSPLHF

clone_size: .
d_call: .
j_call: TRBJ2-7
v_call: TRBV5-1
cdr3_nt: TGCGCCAGCAGCTTGGATGCGGGGCCGTCCTACGAGCAGTACTTC
cdr3_aa: CASSLDAGPSYEQYF

clone_size: .
d_call: .
j_call: TRBJ1-5
v_call: TRBV30
cdr3_nt: TGTGCCTGGAGTGAGGCACAGGGGCCCCAGCATTTT
cdr3_aa: CAWSEAQGPQHF

clone_size: .
d_call: .
j_call: TRBJ1-3
v_call: TRBV5-6
cdr3_nt: TGTGCCAGCAGCACCATGAGGGATGGAAACACCATATATTTT
cdr3_aa: CASSTMRDGNTIYF

clone_size: .
d_call: .
j_call: TRBJ1-4
v_call: TRBV2
cdr3_nt: TGTGCCAGCAGAAGACAGACTAATGAAAAACTGTTTTTT
cdr3_aa: CASRRQTNEKLFF

clone_size: .
d_call: .
j_call: TRBJ2-1
v_call: TRBV6-6
cdr3_nt: TGTGCCAGCAGTTACCGGCAGGAGGCGTACAATGAGCAGTTCTTC
cdr3_aa: CASSYRQEAYNEQFF

clone_size: few
d_call: TRBD1
j_call: TRBJ1-2
v_call: TRBV7-2
cdr3_nt: TGTGCCAGCAGCTTAGCCCGGGGACAGAACTATGGCTACACCTTC
cdr3_aa: CASSLARGQNYGYTF

clone_size: few
d_call: .
j_call: TRBJ2-7
v_call: TRBV29-1
cdr3_nt: TGCAGCGTGACAGTCACCTACGAGCAGTACTTC
cdr3_aa: CSVTVTYEQYF

clone_size: .
d_call: TRBD1
j_call: TRBJ2-7
v_call: TRBV5-4
cdr3_nt: TGTGCCAGCAGCTTGGAGGGGGACAGGCCTTGGGTCGAGCAGTACTTC
cdr3_aa: CASSLEGDRPWVEQYF

clone_size: .
d_call: TRBD2
j_call: TRBJ2-2
v_call: TRBV9
cdr3_nt: TGTGCCAGCAGCGCCCGAGGGCGGGGGGGAGTCAACACCGGGGAGCTGTTTTTT
cdr3_aa: CASSARGRGGVNTGELFF

clone_size: .
d_call: TRBD1
j_call: TRBJ1-2
v_call: TRBV5-4
cdr3_nt: TGTGCCAGCAGAAGACAGGGGAAGCTCTATGGCTACACCTTC
cdr3_aa: CASRRQGKLYGYTF

clone_size: few
d_call: TRBD1
j_call: TRBJ1-2
v_call: TRBV28
cdr3_nt: TGTGCCAGCAGTCTAGGACAGGATCCTGGCTACACCTTC
cdr3_aa: CASSLGQDPGYTF

clone_size: .
d_call: .
j_call: TRBJ2-1
v_call: TRBV5-1
cdr3_nt: TGCGCCAGCAGCTTTCTCTCCGCGGGCTCCTACAATGAGCAGTTCTTC
cdr3_aa: CASSFLSAGSYNEQFF

clone_size: .
d_call: .
j_call: TRBJ1-6
v_call: TRBV14
cdr3_nt: TGTGCCAGCAGCCAAGGGGAGGCAAAAGGCTCCTATAATTCACCCCTCCACTTT
cdr3_aa: CASSQGEAKGSYNSPLHF

clone_size: .
d_call: TRBD1
j_call: TRBJ1-1
v_call: TRBV9
cdr3_nt: TGTGCCAGCAGCACCAAGACAGGGGTGAACACTGAAGCTTTCTTT
cdr3_aa: CASSTKTGVNTEAFF

clone_size: .
d_call: TRBD2
j_call: TRBJ2-3
v_call: TRBV29-1
cdr3_nt: TGCAGCGTTGTCGGGGGAGGGGATACGCAGTATTTT
cdr3_aa: CSVVGGGDTQYF

clone_size: once
d_call: .
j_call: TRBJ2-7
v_call: TRBV5-1
cdr3_nt: TGCGCCAGCAGCTCCGCCTCGGTGCCCCTCGACGAGCAGTACTTC
cdr3_aa: CASSSASVPLDEQYF

clone_size: .
d_call: .
j_call: TRBJ2-5
v_call: TRBV7-9
cdr3_nt: TGTTCCAGCAGCCCAGAAGGTGGGGGGGCCGAAAAGACCCAGTACTTC
cdr3_aa: CSSSPEGGGAEKTQYF

clone_size: .
d_call: TRBD1
j_call: TRBJ1-6
v_call: TRBV4-1
cdr3_nt: TGCGCCAGCAGCCAAGCGGACAGGGCCTATTCACCCCTCCACTTT
cdr3_aa: CASSQADRAYSPLHF

clone_size: .
d_call: .
j_call: TRBJ1-2
v_call: TRBV21-1
cdr3_nt: TGTGCCAGCAGCAATAGTCCGGGACAGAATAACTATGGCTACACCTTC
cdr3_aa: CASSNSPGQNNYGYTF

clone_size: .
d_call: TRBD1
j_call: TRBJ1-6
v_call: TRBV27
cdr3_nt: TGTGCCAGCAGTTTAGTCGGGCCGACAGGGGGGGTATTGGATTCACCCCTCCACTTT
cdr3_aa: CASSLVGPTGGVLDSPLHF

clone_size: .
d_call: .
j_call: TRBJ1-4
v_call: TRBV29-1
cdr3_nt: TGCAGCGTTGGCCCATCGGCAGGGGATAATGAAAAACTGTTTTTT
cdr3_aa: CSVGPSAGDNEKLFF

clone_size: few
d_call: .
j_call: TRBJ2-5
v_call: TRBV15
cdr3_nt: TGTGCCACCAGGGCGACAGGTTTAGAAGAGACCCAGTACTTC
cdr3_aa: CATRATGLEETQYF

clone_size: few
d_call: TRBD1
j_call: TRBJ2-7
v_call: TRBV7-2
cdr3_nt: TGTGCCAGCAGCCGTGGACAGGGGGCCTACGAGCAGTACTTC
cdr3_aa: CASSRGQGAYEQYF

clone_size: few
d_call: .
j_call: TRBJ2-7
v_call: TRBV5-5
cdr3_nt: TGTGCCAGCAGCTTGTGGGAGCGCGAGCAGTACTTC
cdr3_aa: CASSLWEREQYF

clone_size: .
d_call: TRBD1
j_call: TRBJ2-7
v_call: TRBV7-9
cdr3_nt: TGTGCCAGCACCTCTAAGGACAGGGATATCTCCTACGAGCAGTACTTC
cdr3_aa: CASTSKDRDISYEQYF

clone_size: .
d_call: TRBD1
j_call: TRBJ1-5
v_call: TRBV9
cdr3_nt: TGTGCCAGCAGCATCGGGACAGGGGGTCCCAATCAGCCCCAGCATTTT
cdr3_aa: CASSIGTGGPNQPQHF

clone_size: .
d_call: .
j_call: TRBJ1-5
v_call: TRBV6-6
cdr3_nt: TGTGCCAGCGAACCCAGGGGTAGCAGACAGCCCCAGCATTTT
cdr3_aa: CASEPRGSRQPQHF

clone_size: .
d_call: TRBD2
j_call: TRBJ2-7
v_call: TRBV30
cdr3_nt: TGTGCTCAAAAACCCAGCGGGGGGGCCCTGTACGAGCAGTACTTC
cdr3_aa: CAQKPSGGALYEQYF

clone_size: .
d_call: TRBD1
j_call: TRBJ1-4
v_call: TRBV29-1
cdr3_nt: TGCAGCGTGCCGGGACAGGTCGGGGAACTGTTTTTT
cdr3_aa: CSVPGQVGELFF

clone_size: .
d_call: TRBD2
j_call: TRBJ2-7
v_call: TRBV9
cdr3_nt: TGTGCCAGCAGCCAAAACCCCCTCGGACTAGCGGGGTTGTACTTC
cdr3_aa: CASSQNPLGLAGLYF

clone_size: .
d_call: TRBD2
j_call: TRBJ2-3
v_call: TRBV5-1
cdr3_nt: TGCGCCAGCAGCCGGGGGGGGGACCCCGGCACAGATACGCAGTATTTT
cdr3_aa: CASSRGGDPGTDTQYF

clone_size: .
d_call: TRBD1
j_call: TRBJ1-6
v_call: TRBV2
cdr3_nt: TGTGCCAGCAGTCCCGGGACAGGGAAGGGTTCACCCCTCCACTTT
cdr3_aa: CASSPGTGKGSPLHF

clone_size: .
d_call: TRBD2
j_call: TRBJ2-1
v_call: TRBV19
cdr3_nt: TGTGCCAGTAGTATAGATTCGCCTAGCGGGGGGGCTTACAATGAGCAGTTCTTC
cdr3_aa: CASSIDSPSGGAYNEQFF

clone_size: .
d_call: .
j_call: TRBJ1-1
v_call: TRBV10-3
cdr3_nt: TGTGCCATCGCATACAGCCAGGGGACTGAAGCTTTCTTT
cdr3_aa: CAIAYSQGTEAFF

clone_size: .
d_call: .
j_call: TRBJ2-3
v_call: TRBV9
cdr3_nt: TGTGCCAGCAGCTCTGAAGGGGGCACAGATACGCAGTATTTT
cdr3_aa: CASSSEGGTDTQYF

clone_size: .
d_call: TRBD1
j_call: TRBJ2-7
v_call: TRBV4-3
cdr3_nt: TGCGCCAGCAGCCAAGATCCAGGGGGTAACTACGAGCAGTACTTC
cdr3_aa: CASSQDPGGNYEQYF